Presented here are 11 T cell receptor beta chains from one specimen sequenced in a study of cytomegalovirus exposure and HLA in healthy donors. Vbeta (60) and Jbeta (13) primers were used in the PCR. Assay: immunoSEQ multiplex PCR; the TCRdb copy retains only in-frame clones and omits some. Of about 99,000 clones listed, around 77% are singletons. Material: PBMCs. These TCRs come from a man aged 35 to 55 in good health and CMV-seronegative.

The gene calls are TRBV5-4 and TRBJ2-7; D gene unclear. CDR1 is SGHNT, CDR2 YYREEE, per germline (reference sequence). This CDR3 has 14 residues. Trimming cost V 5 bases and J 2 bases, with 14 bases left between them. As DNA, the CDR3 is TGTGCCAGCAGGTCTAATGGGCAGACCTACGAGCAGTACTTC. Translation: CASRSNGQTYEQYF.

As for this clone: One end of the junction fails to match germline, which may point to a read error. V usage is TRBV29-1 and J usage is TRBJ1-2; 9 nucleotides align to TRBD1. From germline, CDR1 is SQVTM and CDR2 ANQGSEA. The CDR3 runs 15 residues. The CDR3 region is CSVDGTGPQDYGYTF. The CDR3 nucleotides read TGCAGCGTTGATGGGACAGGGCCCCAGGACTACGGCTACACCTTC.

This clone was seen only a few times. The rearrangement joins TRBV5-6 to TRBJ2-5; D is perhaps TRBD2 (6 bases). The CDR3 is made up of 16 amino acids. Germline CDR1 reads SGHDT; CDR2 reads YYEEEE. V dropped 1 base and J dropped 5 bases, with 18 bases sitting between them. CDR3 amino acids: CASSLLEGITLETQYF. The CDR3 DNA is TGTGCCAGCAGCTTGTTGGAGGGGATAACGTTGGAGACCCAGTACTTC.

The table lists this clone with a few counts. The chain carries TRBV4-1 and TRBJ1-4, with D hard to call. The CDR3 extends over 15 amino acids. The germline V and J ends were trimmed by 0 bases and 5 bases, with 10 bases remaining between them. The germline CDR1 and CDR2 sequences are MGHRA and YSYEKL. The CDR3 is CASSQENARNEKLFF. CDR3 coding DNA: TGCGCCAGCAGCCAAGAGAACGCCCGGAATGAAAAACTGTTTTTT.

This clone has a single count. The CDR3 sequence is CASSRTTSGSGEDTQYF. CDR3 bases: TGTGCCAGCAGCCGGACGACTAGCGGGAGTGGTGAAGATACGCAGTATTTT. The chain couples TRBV4-2 to TRBJ2-3; 12 bases fit TRBD2. The CDR3 runs 17 residues. Germline CDR1 reads LGHNA; CDR2 reads YNFKEQ. J was trimmed by 5 bases and V by 4 bases; bases with no gene match: 10.

The genes are TRBV7-6 and TRBJ2-1, with 14 nucleotides matching TRBD2. Germline assignment: CDR1 SGHVS and CDR2 FNYEAQ. The V gene end was trimmed by 5 bases and the J gene end by 0 bases; junction bases not matched to a gene: 12. The CDR3 totals 20 residues. The CDR3 reads CASSPKLRLAGGSSYNEQFF. CDR3 in DNA: TGTGCCAGCAGCCCAAAACTAAGACTAGCGGGAGGGAGCTCCTACAATGAGCAGTTCTTC.

The chain is built from TRBV2 and TRBJ1-1; 10 bases are a match to TRBD1. CDR1 and CDR2 (germline): SNHLY, FYNNEI. Germline trimming cut 6 bases from V and 3 bases from J; bases unmatched to any gene: 7. This CDR3 spans 15 amino acids. The CDR3 DNA is TGTGCCAGCAGAGCAGACAGGGGGCGGTACACTGAAGCTTTCTTT. Translation gives CASRADRGRYTEAFF.

The V call is TRBV5-1, the J call TRBJ2-7, with D unresolved. This CDR3 spans 14 amino acids. CDR1 and CDR2 from the germline V gene are SGHRS and YFSETQ. V was cut by 3 bases and J by 4 bases, with 14 bases left in between. This CDR3 reads CASSSTFSDYEQYF. CDR3 nucleotides: TGCGCCAGCAGCTCGACTTTTTCAGATTACGAGCAGTACTTC.

This clone was counted only a few times. The V and J genes are TRBV7-3 and TRBJ2-6; TRBD1 matches at 9 bases. The CDR3 covers 19 residues. Per the germline V gene, CDR1 is SGHTA and CDR2 is FQGTGA. With 5 bases clipped from V and 0 bases from J, the junction kept 11 bases outside the gene matches. The CDR3 loop reads CASSRTHGTGFSGANVLTF. For the CDR3, the DNA is TGTGCCAGCAGCCGAACGCACGGGACAGGGTTCTCTGGGGCCAACGTCCTGACTTTC.

The chain employs TRBV29-1 and TRBJ1-1; D not resolved. The CDR3 totals 13 residues. V lost 7 bases, J lost 3 bases, and 15 bases lay in between. From germline, CDR1 is SQVTM and CDR2 ANQGSEA. CDR3 DNA sequence: TGCAGCGCCGAGCCCTCCCAGGACACTGAAGCTTTCTTT. This encodes CSAEPSQDTEAFF. The full variable domain, its missing parts supplied by reference TRBV29-1 and TRBJ1-1, is SAVISQKPSRDICQRGTSLTIQCQVDSQVTMMFWYRQQPGQSLTLIATANQGSEATYESGFVIDKFPISRPNLTFSTLTVSNMSPEDSSIYLCSAEPSQDTEAFFGQGTRLTVV.

This clone was counted between two and nine times. J is TRBJ2-1 and V is TRBV6-6; 7 positions match TRBD1. CDR1 is MNHNY, CDR2 SVGAGI, per germline (reference sequence). The CDR3 covers 14 residues. With 6 bases clipped from V and 0 bases from J, the junction kept 2 bases outside the gene matches. This CDR3 is CASRTGSSYNEQFF. CDR3 sequence (DNA): TGTGCCAGCAGGACAGGGAGCTCCTACAATGAGCAGTTCTTC.